This record looks at one T cell receptor beta chain sequence and its context. Its antigen is unidentified. This entry belongs to a study of T cell responses to AZD1222 COVID-19 vaccine. Study results and caveats: Nearly half of unique spike-specific TCRs reportedly avoided B.1.351 and B.1.1.7 mutated regions. Baseline antibody screening turned up just six seropositive AZD1222 recipients. The study found Spike-specific TCR breadth and depth rose after two AZD1222 doses.

Repertoires were generated with immunoSEQ multiplex PCR, while TCRdb's copy carries only in-frame clones and drops some. The data contain more than 140,000 clones, approximately 90% of them singletons. Specimen: peripheral blood, collected on day 0 of AZD1222 vaccination. The clonotype originates from an adult in good health.

CDR3 DNA: TGTGCCAGCAGCTTAGAAGGACAGGGGGGACCTTATAGCAATCAGCCCCAGCATTTT. It yields the protein CASSLEGQGGPYSNQPQHF. The chain has TRBV7-9 and TRBJ1-5; 10 bases fit TRBD1. With V trimmed by 1 base and J by 0 bases, 9 bases remained unmatched. There are 19 residues in the CDR3. The germline CDR1 and CDR2 sequences are SEHNR and FQNEAQ (reference sequence).